This T cell receptor beta chain was captured by sequencing in a study of T cells after yellow fever vaccination. Universal primer sites and UMIs were introduced during 5'RACE template-switching synthesis of TCR cDNA. TCRdb ran MiXCR on the 5' RACE reads and lists one entry per CDR3 protein. The table shows about 580,000 distinct CDR3 sequences, with roughly a sixth occurring only once. In regard to this clonotype: What it binds is not known. The junction departs from germline at one end; a sequencing error may be responsible.

Study-level findings and limits: Clones that expanded after primary vaccination mostly reappeared after the booster (96% CD4, roughly 87% CD8).

The V gene's germline CDR1 is MGHRA and CDR2 YSYEKL. The CDR3 has 15 amino acids. V gene TRBV4-1 combines with J gene TRBJ2-1; D could derive from TRBD1 or TRBD2 (5 bases each). The sequencing here drew on PBMCs, taken 5 to 6 days after the first yellow fever vaccination. This receptor was identified in a man between 18 and 29 years old who received the YFV17D yellow fever vaccine. The CDR3 DNA sequence: TGCGACAGCAGCCACCCGGGACGGAGAGTACCGGAGCAGTTCTTC. Amino acids: CDSSHPGRRVPEQFF.